This T cell receptor beta chain was captured by sequencing in a study of response to subunit inactivated influenza vaccine. General study results and limits: Each seasonal influenza vaccination recruits few new T cells, the authors suggested.

This CDR3 is built from 12 residues. Trimming stripped 0 bases from V and 2 bases from J, with 5 bases between. The germline gives CDR1 DFQATT, CDR2 SNEGSKA (reference sequence). In regard to this clonotype: What it binds is not known.

TCRdb reprocessed the RT-PCR reads via MiXCR and lists one record per CDR3 protein. The sample lists roughly 710,000 distinct CDR3 sequences; 14% were seen once. The chain has TRBV20-1 and TRBJ2-7; D gene unclear. This material consisted of PBMCs from blood, taken around 14 days before vaccination. The TCR was taken from a man between 50 and 59 years old who received an inactivated influenza vaccine. The CDR3 DNA reads TGCAGTGCTAGAGATCATACCTACGAGCAGTACTTC. Amino acid sequence: CSARDHTYEQYF.